Listed below are T cell receptor beta chains from one sample, sequenced in a study of OX40 agonist ivuxolimab in advanced cancers. The table came from immunoSEQ multiplex PCR; TCRdb's copy has only in-frame clones and leaves some out. This table has roughly 70,000 clones, around 84% appearing once. Sample: CD4+ or CD8+ T cells sorted from blood, taken in a trial of the OX40 agonist ivuxolimab. These TCRs come from an adult with an advanced solid tumor such as melanoma, head and neck, liver or kidney cancer. Each CDR3 is given with its conserved first and last residue. A D gene is named only where the DNA matches it firmly. Rows give clone size only sometimes, using once, few, many, or a class for an expanded clone.

cdr3_nt: TGTGCCAGCAGCTTACCGAATAACTATGGCTACACCTTC; cdr3_aa: CASSLPNNYGYTF; d_call: NA; v_call: TRBV11-2; clone_size: once; j_call: TRBJ1-2
cdr3_nt: TGTGCCAGCTTGCTTAAGCCTAACTATGGCTACACCTTC; cdr3_aa: CASLLKPNYGYTF; d_call: NA; v_call: TRBV6-1; clone_size: NA; j_call: TRBJ1-2
cdr3_nt: TGTGCCAGCAGCCAACAGGTTTCTTTCACAGATACGCAGTATTTT; cdr3_aa: CASSQQVSFTDTQYF; d_call: NA; v_call: TRBV5-5; clone_size: few; j_call: TRBJ2-3
cdr3_nt: TGTGCCAGCAGCTTAAGCGGCAGCCGGGATTCACCCCTCCACTTT; cdr3_aa: CASSLSGSRDSPLHF; d_call: NA; v_call: TRBV7-6; clone_size: NA; j_call: TRBJ1-6
cdr3_nt: TGTGCCAGTAGTAGACCGAGCGGGGGTCTCACAGATACGCAGTATTTT; cdr3_aa: CASSRPSGGLTDTQYF; d_call: TRBD2; v_call: TRBV19; clone_size: NA; j_call: TRBJ2-3
cdr3_nt: TGCGCCAGCAGCTTGGCCCCCGGGACGGACTATGGCTACACCTTC; cdr3_aa: CASSLAPGTDYGYTF; d_call: NA; v_call: TRBV5-1; clone_size: few; j_call: TRBJ1-2
cdr3_nt: TGTGCCAGCTCACCACCTTCGTACGATTCACCCCTCCACTTT; cdr3_aa: CASSPPSYDSPLHF; d_call: NA; v_call: TRBV18; clone_size: NA; j_call: TRBJ1-6
cdr3_nt: TGTGCCAGCAGGTCACGAACTAGCGCGACGGGGGAGCAGTTCTTC; cdr3_aa: CASRSRTSATGEQFF; d_call: TRBD2; v_call: TRBV28; clone_size: NA; j_call: TRBJ2-1
cdr3_nt: TGTGCCAGCAGTTCCCATCAGCCCCAGCATTTT; cdr3_aa: CASSSHQPQHF; d_call: NA; v_call: TRBV28; clone_size: NA; j_call: TRBJ1-5
cdr3_nt: TGCGCCAGCAGCGATGCGGGTTCCTCCTCTGGAAACACCATATATTTT; cdr3_aa: CASSDAGSSSGNTIYF; d_call: NA; v_call: TRBV4-1; clone_size: once; j_call: TRBJ1-3
cdr3_nt: TGTGCCAGCACCTGGACAGGGAGTCAGCCCCAGCATTTT; cdr3_aa: CASTWTGSQPQHF; d_call: TRBD1; v_call: TRBV2; clone_size: NA; j_call: TRBJ1-5
cdr3_nt: TGTGCCAGCAGCTTAGGGGGGACTAGCGGGACGAATGAGCAGTTCTTC; cdr3_aa: CASSLGGTSGTNEQFF; d_call: TRBD2; v_call: TRBV4-2; clone_size: NA; j_call: TRBJ2-1
cdr3_nt: TGTGCCAGCAGCGTCTTGGGGAAGAGCGCCCCCAATTCACCCCTCCACTTT; cdr3_aa: CASSVLGKSAPNSPLHF; d_call: NA; v_call: TRBV9; clone_size: NA; j_call: TRBJ1-6
cdr3_nt: TGTGCCAGCAGTTACTATCATCCCGGGGAGCTGTTTTTT; cdr3_aa: CASSYYHPGELFF; d_call: NA; v_call: TRBV28; clone_size: NA; j_call: TRBJ2-2
cdr3_nt: TGTGCAGCTAGGTTGTTTGGGGTGCCCTCGGAGCAGCCCCAGCATTTT; cdr3_aa: CAARLFGVPSEQPQHF; d_call: NA; v_call: TRBV5-6; clone_size: NA; j_call: TRBJ1-5
cdr3_nt: TGTGCCAGCAGCTACACAGGGGGCCCAGGGACCCAGTACTTC; cdr3_aa: CASSYTGGPGTQYF; d_call: TRBD1; v_call: TRBV9; clone_size: NA; j_call: TRBJ2-5
cdr3_nt: TGTGCCAGCAGCTTGGTTCAGGGGGCGAGCGAGCAGTACTTC; cdr3_aa: CASSLVQGASEQYF; d_call: TRBD1; v_call: TRBV5-6; clone_size: NA; j_call: TRBJ2-7
cdr3_nt: TGTGCCAGCAGCTTCCCCCGTTGGACAGGGCTGCCGGATACGCAGTATTTT; cdr3_aa: CASSFPRWTGLPDTQYF; d_call: TRBD1; v_call: TRBV7-2; clone_size: NA; j_call: TRBJ2-3
cdr3_nt: TGTGCCAGCAGCTTAGCCCGGCAAGAGACCCAGTACTTC; cdr3_aa: CASSLARQETQYF; d_call: NA; v_call: TRBV7-8; clone_size: NA; j_call: TRBJ2-5
cdr3_nt: TGTGCCAGCAGTGAAGCGCACAAGGGGGCAAACTATGGCTACACCTTC; cdr3_aa: CASSEAHKGANYGYTF; d_call: TRBD1; v_call: TRBV6-1; clone_size: NA; j_call: TRBJ1-2
cdr3_nt: TGTGCCAGCAGCTTCGGGACAGGGGAGGCTGAAGCTTTCTTT; cdr3_aa: CASSFGTGEAEAFF; d_call: TRBD1; v_call: TRBV7-9; clone_size: once; j_call: TRBJ1-1
cdr3_nt: TGTGCCAGCAGCGTCCGGGGGGGGACAGATACGCAGTATTTT; cdr3_aa: CASSVRGGTDTQYF; d_call: TRBD2; v_call: TRBV9; clone_size: NA; j_call: TRBJ2-3
cdr3_nt: TGTGCCAGCAGCTTAGGGGGTAGTAGCGGACGATGCGAGCAGTACTTC; cdr3_aa: CASSLGGSSGRCEQYF; d_call: NA; v_call: TRBV7-6; clone_size: NA; j_call: TRBJ2-7
cdr3_nt: TGTGCCAGTAGTTTCAGGGGTGGACACCAGTTCTTC; cdr3_aa: CASSFRGGHQFF; d_call: NA; v_call: TRBV19; clone_size: NA; j_call: TRBJ2-1
cdr3_nt: TGTGCCAGCAGTTACTCGATATCTGGGGCCAACGTCCTGACTTTC; cdr3_aa: CASSYSISGANVLTF; d_call: NA; v_call: TRBV6-5; clone_size: NA; j_call: TRBJ2-6
cdr3_nt: TGTGCCATCAGTACAGGGGCTCTGAACACTGAAGCTTTCTTT; cdr3_aa: CAISTGALNTEAFF; d_call: TRBD1; v_call: TRBV10-3; clone_size: NA; j_call: TRBJ1-1
cdr3_nt: TGTGCCATTGGGGACAGGGAGGGCAATCAGCCCCAGCATTTT; cdr3_aa: CAIGDREGNQPQHF; d_call: TRBD1; v_call: TRBV10-3; clone_size: NA; j_call: TRBJ1-5
cdr3_nt: TGCGCCAGCAGCTTGGGGGGGCTCGGAAACACCATATATTTT; cdr3_aa: CASSLGGLGNTIYF; d_call: NA; v_call: TRBV5-1; clone_size: NA; j_call: TRBJ1-3
cdr3_nt: TGTGCCAGCTCCCAAACCAGTGATGTAGCGGGAGCTGGGGCCAACGTCCTGACTTTC; cdr3_aa: CASSQTSDVAGAGANVLTF; d_call: TRBD2; v_call: TRBV18; clone_size: once; j_call: TRBJ2-6
cdr3_nt: TGTGCCAGCAGTCCTTCCGGGACAGGGGGGGTTAATGAAAAACTGTTTTTT; cdr3_aa: CASSPSGTGGVNEKLFF; d_call: TRBD1; v_call: TRBV28; clone_size: NA; j_call: TRBJ1-4
cdr3_nt: TGTGCCAGCAGACGAGGGGGACTAGCGGTCGACAATGAGCAGTTCTTC; cdr3_aa: CASRRGGLAVDNEQFF; d_call: TRBD2; v_call: TRBV2; clone_size: NA; j_call: TRBJ2-1
cdr3_nt: TGTGCCAGTTACGGGACAGGGGTTGAAAAACTGTTTTTT; cdr3_aa: CASYGTGVEKLFF; d_call: TRBD1; v_call: TRBV28; clone_size: NA; j_call: TRBJ1-4
cdr3_nt: TGTGCCAGCAGAACTAGCGGGCAGATATTCTCTGGAAACACCATATATTTT; cdr3_aa: CASRTSGQIFSGNTIYF; d_call: NA; v_call: TRBV19; clone_size: NA; j_call: TRBJ1-3
cdr3_nt: TGTGCCAGCAGCCAAAGGGGAGGGAAGGGATACGAGCAGTACTTC; cdr3_aa: CASSQRGGKGYEQYF; d_call: TRBD2; v_call: TRBV4-2; clone_size: NA; j_call: TRBJ2-7
cdr3_nt: TGTGCCAGCAGCCAAGATCTTCGAGATAAGCAGTTCTTC; cdr3_aa: CASSQDLRDKQFF; d_call: NA; v_call: TRBV14; clone_size: NA; j_call: TRBJ2-1
cdr3_nt: TGTGCCAGCAGCTTTGCAGGGTCCAATCAGCCCCAGCATTTT; cdr3_aa: CASSFAGSNQPQHF; d_call: NA; v_call: TRBV11-2; clone_size: NA; j_call: TRBJ1-5
cdr3_nt: TGTGCCAGCAGACAGAGTAGGGGAGGCGACTATGGCTACACCTTC; cdr3_aa: CASRQSRGGDYGYTF; d_call: NA; v_call: TRBV28; clone_size: NA; j_call: TRBJ1-2
cdr3_nt: TGTGCCAGCAGCGTGACTAGCGGGAGACAATACGAGCAGTACTTC; cdr3_aa: CASSVTSGRQYEQYF; d_call: TRBD2; v_call: TRBV7-3; clone_size: NA; j_call: TRBJ2-7
cdr3_nt: TGTGCCAGCAGTGCCGGACAGCTAGCCAAAAACATTCAGTACTTC; cdr3_aa: CASSAGQLAKNIQYF; d_call: NA; v_call: TRBV6-1; clone_size: NA; j_call: TRBJ2-4
cdr3_nt: TGTGCCAGCAGCGCGGGAGCATATACGCAGTATTTT; cdr3_aa: CASSAGAYTQYF; d_call: TRBD2; v_call: TRBV7-2; clone_size: NA; j_call: TRBJ2-3
cdr3_nt: TGTGCCAGCAGCTTGGACGGGGCGAGGAACACTGAAGCTTTCTTT; cdr3_aa: CASSLDGARNTEAFF; d_call: NA; v_call: TRBV5-4; clone_size: NA; j_call: TRBJ1-1
cdr3_nt: TGCAGCGTTGAAGCGTGGGGCTTCGGAGAGGATACGCAGTATTTT; cdr3_aa: CSVEAWGFGEDTQYF; d_call: NA; v_call: TRBV29-1; clone_size: NA; j_call: TRBJ2-3